The T cell receptor beta chain described here comes from a study of blood T cell repertoires in COVID-19. As for the study in general: Acute and convalescent COVID-19 specimens originated in the United States, Italy and Spain. In each case, the material was cDNA or gDNA derived from T cells, B-cell-depleted T cells, or PBMCs.

In the original processing: Nucleated cell counts were estimated from reference gene primer amplification. Using immunoSEQ multiplex PCR, the repertoire was profiled, and TCRdb retains in-frame clones only, with some absent. For V, J and clone size, that table is used; D and trimming come from the DNA. The sample records about 71,000 clones, about nine tenths being singletons. Sequenced sample: peripheral blood. The receptor comes from a man aged 25 to 40 with acute or convalescent COVID-19.

This CDR3 is CASRIAGGTGELFF. The CDR3 DNA is TGTGCCAGCAGAATAGCGGGCGGGACCGGGGAGCTGTTTTTT. The chain couples TRBV6-4 to TRBJ2-2; 7 bases line up with TRBD2. Germline V gives CDR1 MRHNA, CDR2 SNTAGT. The CDR3 runs 14 residues. Trimming cost V 6 bases and J 5 bases; bases outside gene matches: 6.